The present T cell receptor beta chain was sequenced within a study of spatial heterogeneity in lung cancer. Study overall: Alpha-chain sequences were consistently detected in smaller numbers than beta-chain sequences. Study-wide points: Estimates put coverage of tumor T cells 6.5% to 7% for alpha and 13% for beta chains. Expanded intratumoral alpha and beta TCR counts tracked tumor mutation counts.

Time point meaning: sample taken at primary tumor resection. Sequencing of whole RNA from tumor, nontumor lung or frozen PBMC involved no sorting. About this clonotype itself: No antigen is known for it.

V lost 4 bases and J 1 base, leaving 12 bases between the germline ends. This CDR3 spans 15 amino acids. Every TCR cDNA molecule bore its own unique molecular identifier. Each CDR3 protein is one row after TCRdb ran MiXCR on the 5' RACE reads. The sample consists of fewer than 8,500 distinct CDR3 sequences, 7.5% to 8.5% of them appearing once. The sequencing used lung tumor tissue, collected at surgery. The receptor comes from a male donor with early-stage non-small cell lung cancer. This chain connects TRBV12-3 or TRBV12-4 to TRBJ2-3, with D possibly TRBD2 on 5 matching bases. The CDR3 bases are TGTGCCAGCAGTTACTCCGGGGAAGGCACAGATACGCAGTATTTT. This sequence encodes CASSYSGEGTDTQYF.